This T cell receptor (beta chain) is drawn from a study of CD8 T cells in ankylosing spondylitis. Study observations and caveats: Significantly higher representation of disease-linked clones was reported for matched ankylosing spondylitis synovial fluid. In the blood and synovial fluid of reactive arthritis, some motif variants had been previously reported. Ankylosing spondylitis blood appeared to be characterized by a TCR beta motif of 7 to 9 highly homologous variants. Disease-linked clones proved CD8+ and comparatively uncommon in peripheral blood.

Germline V gene lookup returns CDR1 SGHRS and CDR2 YFSETQ. The CDR3 extends over 16 amino acids. The V and J ends lost 0 bases and 6 bases, in that order; junction bases with no gene match: 6. This clonotype was counted only a few times. Its antigen remains unknown. Researchers built TCR beta libraries using quantitative 5'-RACE with molecular barcodes. TCRdb re-called the 5' RACE reads through MiXCR, storing one row per CDR3 protein. This sample has under 850,000 distinct CDR3 sequences, with around 20% found just once. The chain employs TRBV5-1 and TRBJ2-2; TRBD1 matches at 9 bases. The receptor was derived from a male donor with ankylosing spondylitis. The sample was blood, either unsorted or a sorted T cell fraction (not recorded which). This CDR3 reads CASSLATRTGAGELFF. The CDR3 bases are TGCGCCAGCAGCTTGGCCACTCGGACAGGGGCCGGGGAGCTGTTTTTT.